The 11 T cell receptor beta chains below come from one sample, sequenced in a study of T cells in Graves' hyperthyroidism and ophthalmopathy. Template material for amplifying TCR beta CDR3 regions consisted of RNA transcripts. With the HTBI primer set, the TCR CDR3 went through a first round of RT-PCR. Each CDR3 protein gets one entry after TCRdb re-called the multiplex PCR reads with MiXCR. The top ten clones hold more than 4.5% of a sample with around 420,000 distinct CDR3 sequences, 12% to 15% of them seen once. The source material was blood. Receptor source: a woman aged 18-35 years with Graves' hyperthyroidism.

This clonotype was recorded at least ten times. In DNA form, the CDR3 reads TGTGCCAGCAGCCGAGCCACCTACGAGCAGTACTTC. Protein product: CASSRATYEQYF. The V and J genes are TRBV3-1 and TRBJ2-7; no clear D. Looked up from germline, CDR1 is LGHDT and CDR2 is YNNKEL (reference sequence). The CDR3 consists of 12 residues. V was pared by 4 bases and J by 2 bases, with 6 bases between.

This clonotype was detected ten times or more. The chain is built from TRBV7-3 and TRBJ2-1; TRBD2 matches 7 bases. The V and J ends lost 5 bases and 7 bases, in that order; junction bases with no gene match: 2. Germline-derived CDR1 and CDR2 are SGHTA and FQGTGA. CDR3 size: 12 residues. The CDR3 is CASSPGLNEQFF. The CDR3 bases are TGTGCCAGCAGCCCGGGACTAAATGAGCAGTTCTTC. Variable domain in full (rest from reference TRBV7-3 and TRBJ2-1): GAGVSQTPSNKVTEKGKYVELRCDPISGHTALYWYRQSLGQGPEFLIYFQGTGAADDSGLPNDRFFAVRPEGSVSTLKIQRTERGDSAVYLCASSPGLNEQFFGPGTRLTVL.

This clonotype came up many times. This sequence joins TRBV30 and TRBJ1-1; possibly TRBD1 for D (5 bases). CDR1 and CDR2 from the germline V gene are GTSNPN and SVGIG (reference sequence). The ends were cut back, 4 bases at V and 3 bases at J, with 12 bases in the middle. The CDR3 runs 13 residues. CDR3 amino acids: CAWTRAGDTEAFF. In nucleotides, the CDR3 is TGTGCCTGGACTAGGGCGGGGGACACTGAAGCTTTCTTT.

This clonotype was observed many times. V usage is TRBV28 and J usage is TRBJ2-7; D might be TRBD2 (6 bases). Trimming pared 3 bases from V and 2 bases from J, leaving 11 bases between. CDR1 is MDHEN, CDR2 SYDVKM, per germline. The CDR3 sequence is 14 residues long. CDR3: CASSFVGSPYEQYF. DNA for the CDR3: TGTGCCAGCAGTTTCGTCGGGAGCCCCTACGAGCAGTACTTC.

This clonotype has at least ten counts. The J gene is TRBJ2-3, the V gene TRBV15; the match to TRBD2 covers 9 bases. This CDR3 has 17 amino acids. Unmatched junction bases numbered 8, after V lost 0 bases and J lost 4 bases. Germline values: CDR1 LNHNV, CDR2 YYDKDF (reference sequence). In nucleotides, the CDR3 is TGTGCCACCAGCAGAGATAGGGCGGGAGGGCCGTCAGATACGCAGTATTTT. Its protein is CATSRDRAGGPSDTQYF.

This clonotype came up a few times. The J gene is TRBJ1-6, the V gene TRBV5-1, with D unresolved. The V gene's germline CDR1 is SGHRS and CDR2 YFSETQ. The CDR3 extends over 17 amino acids. V was clipped by 0 bases and J by 0 bases, with 10 bases between them. CDR3 amino acids: CASSLGLGSSYNSPLHF. In DNA, the CDR3 is TGCGCCAGCAGCTTGGGATTAGGGAGCTCCTATAATTCACCCCTCCACTTT.

V is TRBV6-2 or TRBV6-3 and J is TRBJ2-1, with D unresolved. Per the germline V gene, CDR1 is MNHEY and CDR2 is SVGEGT. There are 12 residues in the CDR3. Trimming left V 2 bases short and J 9 bases short, with 8 bases between. CDR3 DNA sequence: TGTGCCAGCAGTTACATAGAGGTTGAGCAGTTCTTC. This encodes CASSYIEVEQFF.

The table lists this clonotype with many counts. The chain joins TRBV6-2 or TRBV6-3 to TRBJ2-1; D perhaps matches TRBD2 (6 bases). V lost 6 bases, J lost 7 bases, and 13 bases lay in between. Germline CDR1 reads MNHEY; CDR2 reads SVGEGT. This CDR3 is 13 amino acids long. DNA for the CDR3: TGTGCCAGCAGCCCACTAGCAGTGAATGAGCAGTTCTTC. Protein sequence: CASSPLAVNEQFF.

This chain links TRBV20-1 with TRBJ2-1, with D perhaps given as TRBD1 or TRBD2 (5 bases each). This CDR3 comprises 14 residues. Trimming removed 6 bases at V and 5 bases at J, with 17 bases between. CDR1 is DFQATT, CDR2 SNEGSKA, per germline (reference sequence). In nucleotides, the CDR3 is TGCAGTGCAAGTGGGGACCTAATTGACAATGAGCAGTTCTTC. It is translated as CSASGDLIDNEQFF.

This clonotype was observed a few times. This chain joins TRBV10-2 and TRBJ2-1; 11 bases fit TRBD2. The CDR3 has 16 amino acids. The V and J ends lost 5 bases and 7 bases, in that order; junction bases with no gene match: 10. From germline, CDR1 is WSHSY and CDR2 SAAADI. The CDR3 protein is CASSSPSGRPLNEQFF. CDR3 nucleotide sequence: TGCGCCAGCAGTTCCCCTAGCGGGAGGCCCCTAAATGAGCAGTTCTTC.

This clonotype was seen at least ten times. V is TRBV29-1 and J is TRBJ2-3; 14 positions agree with TRBD2. J gave up 4 bases and V 3 bases, and 6 bases lay outside the gene matches. From germline, CDR1 is SQVTM and CDR2 ANQGSEA. This CDR3 is 16 amino acids long. DNA of the CDR3: TGCAGCGTTGAGGGGGGACTAGCGGGAGCCCCAGATACGCAGTATTTT. Amino acid sequence: CSVEGGLAGAPDTQYF.